The 2 T cell receptor beta chains listed next were all sequenced from one sample in a study of OX40 agonist ivuxolimab in advanced cancers. Measured with immunoSEQ multiplex PCR; TCRdb has only the in-frame clones, and not every one. The sample contains roughly 71,000 clones, 84% of which appear only once. The sequences come from CD4+ or CD8+ T cells sorted from blood, collected in a trial of the OX40 agonist ivuxolimab. These receptor sequences come from an adult with an advanced solid tumor such as melanoma, head and neck, liver or kidney cancer.

This chain joins TRBV19 and TRBJ1-4; tentatively, D is TRBD1 (5 bases). Germline CDR1 LNHDA, CDR2 SQIVND (reference sequence). This CDR3 spans 16 amino acids. Trimming removed 7 bases at V and 17 bases at J, with 32 bases between. This CDR3 reads CASTLGSGAAERRVFF. The CDR3 region has the DNA TGTGCCAGTACTCTCGGGAGTGGGGCAGCGGAACGGAGGGTTTTTTTT.

This clone was found a few times. The V gene is TRBV30, the J gene TRBJ1-4, with D unresolved. V was cut by 2 bases and J by 4 bases, with 11 bases left in between. The V gene's germline CDR1 is GTSNPN and CDR2 SVGIG (reference sequence). This CDR3 has 14 residues. DNA of the CDR3: TGTGCCTGGAGTCGCCGGCGGGGTAATGAAAAACTGTTTTTT. It is translated as CAWSRRRGNEKLFF.